These T cell receptor beta chains were read from a single sample in a study of T cell responses to AZD1222 COVID-19 vaccine. Measured with immunoSEQ multiplex PCR; TCRdb has only the in-frame clones, and not every one. The data hold about 94,000 clones, with roughly 90% observed a single time. The sample in question was peripheral blood, obtained 28 days after the second AZD1222 dose. The receptors come from an adult who received the AZD1222 COVID-19 vaccine. CDR3s include the opening cysteine and the closing phenylalanine or tryptophan. D genes are given only for firm matches. A clone size is listed for some rows: how often the clone was seen (once, few, many), or a class if it is expanded.

DNA: TGTGCCAGCAGCTTCACAGGGACGTTGGAAAAACTGTTTTTT
CDR3: CASSFTGTLEKLFF
D: NA
V: TRBV7-2
J: TRBJ1-4
size: NA

DNA: TGTGCCAGAAGCCACAGCGACGGGGGCAATCAGCCCCAGCATTTT
CDR3: CARSHSDGGNQPQHF
D: NA
V: TRBV5-3
J: TRBJ1-5
size: NA

DNA: TGTGCCAGTAGTCTCGAGCGGGAAGCCTCCTACGAGCAGTACTTC
CDR3: CASSLEREASYEQYF
D: TRBD2
V: TRBV19
J: TRBJ2-7
size: NA

DNA: TGTGCCAGCAGCCAAGATCCGTGGACTACATTCTACGAGCAGTACTTC
CDR3: CASSQDPWTTFYEQYF
D: NA
V: TRBV3-1/TRBV3-2
J: TRBJ2-7
size: NA

DNA: TGCAGTGCTAGTCACGGGAATAGCAATGAGCAGTTCTTC
CDR3: CSASHGNSNEQFF
D: NA
V: TRBV20-1
J: TRBJ2-1
size: NA

DNA: TGTGCCAGCAGCCTGAGTGGGGGTAAGAATGAAAAACTGTTTTTT
CDR3: CASSLSGGKNEKLFF
D: NA
V: TRBV3-1/TRBV3-2
J: TRBJ1-4
size: once

DNA: TGTGCCACGGGGGAAAGGACTGACGGGGAGCTGTTTTTT
CDR3: CATGERTDGELFF
D: NA
V: TRBV15
J: TRBJ2-2
size: few

DNA: TGTGCCATACGGGACTTTATGAACACTGAAGCTTTCTTT
CDR3: CAIRDFMNTEAFF
D: NA
V: TRBV6-5
J: TRBJ1-1
size: NA

DNA: TGTGCCAGCAGTAGGACGGGGACTGGGGCCAACGTCCTGACTTTC
CDR3: CASSRTGTGANVLTF
D: NA
V: TRBV6-2/TRBV6-3
J: TRBJ2-6
size: NA

DNA: TGTGCCTGGAGCACCACCTACCAAGAGACCCAGTACTTC
CDR3: CAWSTTYQETQYF
D: NA
V: TRBV30
J: TRBJ2-5
size: NA

DNA: TGTGCCAGCAGCCAGACAGGGGGCTCGAATTCACCCCTCCACTTT
CDR3: CASSQTGGSNSPLHF
D: TRBD1
V: TRBV11-2
J: TRBJ1-6
size: NA

DNA: TGTGCCAGCAGCTTCCAGGGGAGGGGGGAAAGGAATGAGCAGTTCTTC
CDR3: CASSFQGRGERNEQFF
D: NA
V: TRBV7-9
J: TRBJ2-1
size: NA